The clone carrying this T cell receptor beta chain was found many times. The V segment lost 1 base and the J segment 2 bases; nucleotides outside the gene matches: 5. CDR3 length equals 15 residues. Per germline, CDR1 SGDLS and CDR2 YYNGEE. This sample is part of a study of T-cell memory formation after mild COVID-19. TCRdb re-derived calls from the 5' RACE reads in MiXCR, one entry per CDR3 protein. The table records 40,000 or so distinct CDR3 sequences, about 6.3% of them present only once. The chain carries TRBV9 and TRBJ2-5; TRBD2 matches at 7 bases. Material: PBMCs or a T cell subset sorted from them (not recorded which). This receptor was obtained from an adult who had mild COVID-19 (a few samples of this study predate the infection). Cell type and time point are not known. CDR3 in amino acids: CASSVSSGDQETQYF. The CDR3 DNA sequence: TGTGCCAGCAGCGTATCTAGCGGAGATCAAGAGACCCAGTACTTC.